This paragraph reports one T cell receptor beta chain. No antigen is known for it. The source of the sample is a study of CD8 T cells in ankylosing spondylitis. In germline, CDR1 is MNHEY, CDR2 SVGEGT. The CDR3 length is 15 residues. The trim removed 8 bases at V and 7 bases at J, leaving 13 bases unmatched. TCRdb fed the 5' RACE reads into MiXCR, producing one record per CDR3 protein. The table has approximately 550,000 distinct CDR3 sequences, about 13% seen once; the top ten hold nearly 7%. Study-wide findings and caveats: Disease-linked clones reportedly concentrated significantly in matched ankylosing spondylitis synovial fluid. Seven to nine highly homologous variants formed a TCR beta motif that appeared characteristic of ankylosing spondylitis blood.

V usage is TRBV6-2 or TRBV6-3 and J usage is TRBJ2-1, with TRBD2 identical over 8 bases. The sequenced sample was blood, either unsorted or a sorted T cell fraction (not recorded which). The sequence derives from a male donor with ankylosing spondylitis. CDR3 in amino acids: CASDHSGTRGNEQFF. CDR3 in DNA: TGTGCCAGCGATCATTCCGGGACTAGGGGTAATGAGCAGTTCTTC.